Each of the 9 T cell receptor beta chains below was sequenced from the same sample in a study of TIL therapy for anti-PD-1-resistant metastatic lung cancer. Sequencing used immunoSEQ v3. The repertoire was sequenced with immunoSEQ multiplex PCR; TCRdb's copy has only in-frame clones and lacks some. This table holds approximately 87,000 clones, around 71% found once. Stated time point: pre-treatment sample, taken before nivolumab and TIL therapy. Pleural nodules or supraclavicular lymph nodes made up most of the excised metastases sampled. Sequencing was performed on tumor tissue, taken at baseline. The receptor source for this set is a person between 25 and 80 years old with non-small cell lung cancer.

This clone was detected a few times. The V and J genes are TRBV4-1 and TRBJ2-5; D call uncertain. V shed 4 bases and J shed 13 bases, with 16 bases lying between them. CDR1 MGHRA and CDR2 YSYEKL come from the germline V gene. This CDR3 has 12 amino acids. CDR3 loop: CASSPPGGRGYF. CDR3 in DNA: TGCGCCAGCAGCCCGCCCGGCGGAAGAGGGTACTTC.

The CDR3 region is CATSPGRGATNEKLFF. DNA of the CDR3: TGTGCCACCAGTCCCGGGAGGGGCGCAACTAATGAAAAACTGTTTTTT. V and J are TRBV15 and TRBJ1-4; D may be TRBD1 (5 bases). V lost 6 bases and J lost 0, with 14 bases in between. Germline V gene sequence: CDR1 LNHNV, CDR2 YYDKDF (reference sequence). The CDR3 totals 16 residues.

This chain's CDR3 is CASSLSTGSDQPQHF. CDR3 nucleotide sequence: TGTGCCAGCAGTTTGTCTACAGGGTCGGATCAGCCCCAGCATTTT. This chain connects TRBV28 to TRBJ1-5, with a tentative D call TRBD1 (6 bases). The CDR3 is made up of 15 amino acids. Germline V gene data show CDR1 as MDHEN and CDR2 as SYDVKM. V was cut by 3 bases and J by 5 bases, with 14 bases left in between.

The gene calls are TRBV4-3 and TRBJ2-5, with 10 bases that match TRBD1. Germline loops: CDR1 LGHNA, CDR2 YSLEER. V dropped 2 bases and J dropped 7; count of bases not matched to a gene: 7. The length of the CDR3 is 15 residues. This CDR3 reads CASSQSGTGVLTQYF. CDR3 nucleotide sequence: TGCGCCAGCAGCCAATCCGGGACAGGGGTGTTGACCCAGTACTTC.

The J gene is TRBJ2-3, the V gene TRBV30; no clear D. Between the trimmed V and J ends, which lost 3 bases and 2 bases, there was a span of 9 bases. Per the germline V gene, CDR1 is GTSNPN and CDR2 is SVGIG (reference sequence). This CDR3 has 13 amino acids. DNA for the CDR3: TGTGCCTGGAGAGAGATAGTCACAGATACGCAGTATTTT. It yields the protein CAWREIVTDTQYF.

V is TRBV3-1 (or the pseudogene TRBV3-2) and J is TRBJ1-6; the D gene is possibly TRBD1 (5 bases). Per germline, CDR1 LGHDT and CDR2 YNNKEL (reference sequence). This CDR3 comprises 15 residues. V shed 0 bases and J shed 6 bases, with 9 bases lying between them. In DNA, the CDR3 is TGTGCCAGCAGCCAAGAGAGGGGCGGTAATTCACCCCTCCACTTT. Translation: CASSQERGGNSPLHF.

This chain connects TRBV7-2 to TRBJ1-1; D remains ambiguous. The germline gives CDR1 SGHTA, CDR2 FQGNSA. CDR3 length equals 14 residues. With 4 bases removed from V and 2 bases from J, the gap between germline ends came to 11 bases. The CDR3 DNA reads TGTGCCAGCAGCTCCGGACGGCTAAACACTGAAGCTTTCTTT. Its translation is CASSSGRLNTEAFF.

CDR3 sequence (DNA): TGTGCCAGCAGCGAAAAAGGACACCTTCTGACCCAGTACTTC. This codes for CASSEKGHLLTQYF. The chain employs TRBV5-8 and TRBJ2-5; D is possibly TRBD1 (5 bases). CDR3 length: 14 residues. V was shortened by 4 bases and J by 7 bases, with 17 bases between the two germline ends. Germline V gene data show CDR1 as SGHTS and CDR2 as YDEGEE. The whole variable domain, filled in from reference TRBV5-8 and TRBJ2-5, reads EAGVTQSPTHLIKTRGQQATLRCSPISGHTSVYWYQQALGLGLQFLLWYDEGEERNRGNFPPRFSGRQFPNYSSELNVNALELEDSALYLCASSEKGHLLTQYFGPGTRLLVL.

This clone occurred many times. V and J are TRBV28 and TRBJ2-5; 8 bases line up with TRBD2. CDR3 size: 14 residues. The J segment lost 1 base and the V segment lost 6 bases, leaving 4 bases of the junction unmatched. Looked up from germline, CDR1 is MDHEN and CDR2 is SYDVKM. CDR3 region: CASSGAGVQETQYF. The CDR3 region has the DNA TGTGCCAGCAGCGGAGCGGGAGTCCAAGAGACCCAGTACTTC.